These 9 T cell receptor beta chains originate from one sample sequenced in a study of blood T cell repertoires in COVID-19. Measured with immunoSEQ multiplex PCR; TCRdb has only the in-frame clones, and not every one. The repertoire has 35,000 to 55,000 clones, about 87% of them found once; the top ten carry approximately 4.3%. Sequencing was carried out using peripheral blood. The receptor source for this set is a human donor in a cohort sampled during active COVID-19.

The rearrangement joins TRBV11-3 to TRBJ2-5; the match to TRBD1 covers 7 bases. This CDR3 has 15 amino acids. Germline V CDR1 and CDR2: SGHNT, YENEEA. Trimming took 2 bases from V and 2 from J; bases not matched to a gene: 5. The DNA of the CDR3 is TGTGCCAGCAGCTTATCGGGGACAGAGCAAGAGACCCAGTACTTC. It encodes CASSLSGTEQETQYF.

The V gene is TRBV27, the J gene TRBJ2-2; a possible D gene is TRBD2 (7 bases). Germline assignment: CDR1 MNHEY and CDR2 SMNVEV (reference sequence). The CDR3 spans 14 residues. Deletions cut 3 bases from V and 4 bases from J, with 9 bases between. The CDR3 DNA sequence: TGTGCCAGCAGTTTGAGGGGGGGCACCGGGGAGCTGTTTTTT. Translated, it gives CASSLRGGTGELFF.

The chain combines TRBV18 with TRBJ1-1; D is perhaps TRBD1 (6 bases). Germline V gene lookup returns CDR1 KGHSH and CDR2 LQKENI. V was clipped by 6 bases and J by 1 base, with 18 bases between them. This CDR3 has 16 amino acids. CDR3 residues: CASSQSFARGNTEAFF. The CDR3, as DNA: TGTGCCAGCTCGCAATCTTTCGCCAGGGGGAACACTGAAGCTTTCTTT. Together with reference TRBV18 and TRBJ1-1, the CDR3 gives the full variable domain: NAGVMQNPRHLVRRRGQEARLRCSPMKGHSHVYWYRQLPEEGLKFMVYLQKENIIDESGMPKERFSAEFPKEGPSILRIQQVVRGDSAAYFCASSQSFARGNTEAFFGQGTRLTVV.

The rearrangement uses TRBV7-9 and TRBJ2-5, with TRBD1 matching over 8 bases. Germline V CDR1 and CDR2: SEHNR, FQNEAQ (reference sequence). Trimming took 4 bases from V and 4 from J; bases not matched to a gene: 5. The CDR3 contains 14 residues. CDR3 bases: TGTGCCAGCAGCTCTGGACAGGGAGTAGAGACCCAGTACTTC. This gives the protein CASSSGQGVETQYF.

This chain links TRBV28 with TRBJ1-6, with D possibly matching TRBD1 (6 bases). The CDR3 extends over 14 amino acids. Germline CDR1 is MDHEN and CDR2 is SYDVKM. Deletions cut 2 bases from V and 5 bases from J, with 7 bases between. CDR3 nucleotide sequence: TGTGCCAGCAGTTTACGGACAGATAATTCACCCCTCCACTTT. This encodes CASSLRTDNSPLHF.

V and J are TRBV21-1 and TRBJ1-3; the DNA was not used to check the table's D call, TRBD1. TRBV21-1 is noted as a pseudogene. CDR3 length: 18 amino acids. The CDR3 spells CASSILGRDRGSGNTIYF. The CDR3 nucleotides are TGTGCCAGCAGCATTCTGGGGAGGGACAGGGGGTCTGGAAACACCATATATTTT.

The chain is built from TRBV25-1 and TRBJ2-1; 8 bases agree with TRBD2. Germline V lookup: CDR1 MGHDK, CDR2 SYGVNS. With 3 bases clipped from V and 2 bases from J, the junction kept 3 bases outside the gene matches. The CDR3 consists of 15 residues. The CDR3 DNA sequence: TGTGCCAGCAGTGACACCGGGAGGGCCTACAATGAGCAGTTCTTC. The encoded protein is CASSDTGRAYNEQFF. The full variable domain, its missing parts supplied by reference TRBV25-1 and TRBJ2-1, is EADIYQTPRYLVIGTGKKITLECSQTMGHDKMYWYQQDPGMELHLIHYSYGVNSTEKGDLSSESTVSRIRTEHFPLTLESARPSHTSQYLCASSDTGRAYNEQFFGPGTRLTVL.

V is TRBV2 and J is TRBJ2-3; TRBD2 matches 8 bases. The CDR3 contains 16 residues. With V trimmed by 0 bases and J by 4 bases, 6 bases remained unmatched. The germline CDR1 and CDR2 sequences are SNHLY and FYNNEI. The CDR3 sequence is CASSEALAGGADTQYF. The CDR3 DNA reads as TGTGCCAGCAGTGAAGCGCTGGCGGGAGGAGCAGATACGCAGTATTTT.

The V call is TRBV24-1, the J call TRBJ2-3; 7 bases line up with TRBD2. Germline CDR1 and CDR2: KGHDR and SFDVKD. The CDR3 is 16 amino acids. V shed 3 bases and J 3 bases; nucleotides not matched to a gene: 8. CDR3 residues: CATSDLAGANTDTQYF. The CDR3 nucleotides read TGTGCCACCAGTGATCTCGCGGGAGCTAATACAGATACGCAGTATTTT.